Listed below are T cell receptor beta chains from one sample, sequenced in a study of blood T cell repertoires in COVID-19. Profiling relied on immunoSEQ multiplex PCR, and the TCRdb table lists in-frame clones only, not all of them. Of approximately 130,000 clones detected, approximately 82% appear once; the ten largest clones hold 5.5% to 6%. The sample was peripheral blood. Receptors were obtained from a man older than 75 with active or convalescent COVID-19. Both conserved end residues are part of each CDR3. Each record gives: clone size, V gene, J gene, D gene, CDR3 DNA, CDR3 protein. D genes are given only for firm matches. Not every row has a clone size; where given, it reads once, few, many or a size class.

.	TRBV7-8	TRBJ2-5	.	TGTGCCAGCAGCTTATTCGGAACAGAGCAAGAGACCCAGTACTTC	CASSLFGTEQETQYF
.	TRBV5-1	TRBJ2-2	.	TGCGCCAGCAGCTTCGGGGAAGCCGGGGAGCTGTTTTTT	CASSFGEAGELFF
.	TRBV4-2	TRBJ1-1	.	TGTGCCAGCAGCCGCGAGGGCTGGAACACTGAAGCTTTCTTT	CASSREGWNTEAFF
once	TRBV19	TRBJ1-4	TRBD1	TGTGCCAGTAGCCCCGGGACAGGTCCCAAACTGTTTTTT	CASSPGTGPKLFF
.	TRBV5-1	TRBJ2-7	.	TGCGCCAGCAGCTTTTCCGTCGGTCCCTACGAGCAGTACTTC	CASSFSVGPYEQYF
.	TRBV5-1	TRBJ2-3	TRBD2	TGCGCCAGCAGCTTGGCGGCTAGCGGGGGGGCAGGGGATACGCAGTATTTT	CASSLAASGGAGDTQYF
.	TRBV4-1	TRBJ2-1	TRBD2	TGCGCCAGCAGCCAAGTCACTAGCGAGTATAATGAGCAGTTCTTC	CASSQVTSEYNEQFF
.	TRBV5-1	TRBJ2-7	TRBD2	TGCGCCAGCAGCTTGGGGACTAGCGGGGGCTTGTCCTACGAGCAGTACTTC	CASSLGTSGGLSYEQYF
.	TRBV19	TRBJ1-2	TRBD1	TGTGCCAGTAGTACGGCGACAGGGAGCTACACCTTC	CASSTATGSYTF
few	TRBV15	TRBJ1-3	.	TGTGCCACCAGCAGAGATAGAGGGCCCGACTCTGGAAACACCATATATTTT	CATSRDRGPDSGNTIYF
.	TRBV7-9	TRBJ1-1	.	TGTGCCAGCAGCTTTAGGGGCGCCGAGGCTTTCTTT	CASSFRGAEAFF
few	TRBV6-2/TRBV6-3	TRBJ1-2	TRBD1	TGTGCCAGCAACCCGGGACAGGGGGTCTATGGCTACACCTTC	CASNPGQGVYGYTF
.	TRBV25-1	TRBJ2-2	.	TGTGCCAGCGAGGGACACTTGAACACCGGGGAGCTGTTTTTT	CASEGHLNTGELFF
once	TRBV6-1	TRBJ2-1	TRBD1	TGTGCCAGCAGTGAAGGGACAGGGGCCTACAATGAGCAGTTCTTC	CASSEGTGAYNEQFF
once	TRBV2	TRBJ1-1	.	TGTGCCAGCAGCGCTTCGCGGTGGGCTGAAGCTTTCTTT	CASSASRWAEAFF
once	TRBV2	TRBJ1-1	TRBD1	TGTGCCAGCAGTACCGGGACAGGGGGCTTGAGCTCTGAAGCTTTCTTT	CASSTGTGGLSSEAFF
.	TRBV29-1	TRBJ2-7	.	TGCAGCGTCCCGACGGGAGAGTCCTACGAGCAGTACTTC	CSVPTGESYEQYF